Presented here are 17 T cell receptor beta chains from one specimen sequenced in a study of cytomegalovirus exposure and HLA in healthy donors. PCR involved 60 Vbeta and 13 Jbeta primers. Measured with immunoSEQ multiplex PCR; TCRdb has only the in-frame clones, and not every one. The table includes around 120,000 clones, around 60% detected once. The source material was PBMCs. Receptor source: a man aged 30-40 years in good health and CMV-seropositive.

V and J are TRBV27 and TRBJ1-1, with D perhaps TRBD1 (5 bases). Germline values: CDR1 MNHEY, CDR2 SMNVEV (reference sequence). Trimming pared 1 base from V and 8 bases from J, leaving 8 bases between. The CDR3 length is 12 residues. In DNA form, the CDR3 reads TGTGCCAGCAGTTTATTCGGGGGGGAAGCTTTCTTT. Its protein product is CASSLFGGEAFF.

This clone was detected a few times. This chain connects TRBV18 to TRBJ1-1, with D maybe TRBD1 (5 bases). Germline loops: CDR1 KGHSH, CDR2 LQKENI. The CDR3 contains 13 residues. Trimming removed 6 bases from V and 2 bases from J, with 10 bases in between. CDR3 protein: CASSLDSNTEAFF. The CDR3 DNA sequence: TGTGCCAGCTCCCTCGACAGTAACACTGAAGCTTTCTTT. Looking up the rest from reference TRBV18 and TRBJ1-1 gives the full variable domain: NAGVMQNPRHLVRRRGQEARLRCSPMKGHSHVYWYRQLPEEGLKFMVYLQKENIIDESGMPKERFSAEFPKEGPSILRIQQVVRGDSAAYFCASSLDSNTEAFFGQGTRLTVV.

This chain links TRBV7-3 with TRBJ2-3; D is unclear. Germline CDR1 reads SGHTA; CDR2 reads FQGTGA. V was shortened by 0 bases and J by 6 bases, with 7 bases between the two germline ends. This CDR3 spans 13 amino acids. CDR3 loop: CASSLTRADTQYF. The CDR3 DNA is TGTGCCAGCAGCTTAACCCGCGCGGATACGCAGTATTTT.

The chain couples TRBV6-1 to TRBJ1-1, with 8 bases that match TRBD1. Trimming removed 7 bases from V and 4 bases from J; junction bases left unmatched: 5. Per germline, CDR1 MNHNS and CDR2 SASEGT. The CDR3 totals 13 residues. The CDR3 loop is CASTLDRVTEAFF. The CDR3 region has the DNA TGTGCCAGCACCCTGGACAGGGTCACTGAAGCTTTCTTT.

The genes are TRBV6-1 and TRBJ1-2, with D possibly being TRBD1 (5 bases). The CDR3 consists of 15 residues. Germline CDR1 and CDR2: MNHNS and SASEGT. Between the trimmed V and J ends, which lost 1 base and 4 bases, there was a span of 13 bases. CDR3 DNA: TGTGCCAGCAGTGAAGAAGGAGCAGGGATCTATGGCTACACCTTC. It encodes CASSEEGAGIYGYTF.

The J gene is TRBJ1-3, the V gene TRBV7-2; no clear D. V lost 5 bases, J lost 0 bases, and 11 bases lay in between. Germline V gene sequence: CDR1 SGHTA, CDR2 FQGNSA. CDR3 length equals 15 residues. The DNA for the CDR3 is TGTGCCAGCAGCACGGGAGGAAGCTCTGGAAACACCATATATTTT. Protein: CASSTGGSSGNTIYF.

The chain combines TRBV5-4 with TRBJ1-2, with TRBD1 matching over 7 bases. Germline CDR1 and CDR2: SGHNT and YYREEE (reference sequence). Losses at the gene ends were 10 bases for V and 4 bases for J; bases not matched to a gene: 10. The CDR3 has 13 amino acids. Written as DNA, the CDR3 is TGTGCCGGACAACGACAGGGAGGCTATGGCTACACCTTC. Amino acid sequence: CAGQRQGGYGYTF.

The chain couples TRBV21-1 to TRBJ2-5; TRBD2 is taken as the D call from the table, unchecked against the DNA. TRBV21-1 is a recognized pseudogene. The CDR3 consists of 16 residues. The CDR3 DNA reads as TGTGCCAGCAGCACCCTAACGGGGGGGAGTCGCGAGACCCAGTACTTC. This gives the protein CASSTLTGGSRETQYF.

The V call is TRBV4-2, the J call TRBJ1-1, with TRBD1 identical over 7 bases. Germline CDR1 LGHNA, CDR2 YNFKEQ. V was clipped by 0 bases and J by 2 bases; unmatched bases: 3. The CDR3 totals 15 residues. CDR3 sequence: CASSQDRQGNTEAFF. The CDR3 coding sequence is TGTGCCAGCAGCCAAGATCGACAGGGTAACACTGAAGCTTTCTTT.

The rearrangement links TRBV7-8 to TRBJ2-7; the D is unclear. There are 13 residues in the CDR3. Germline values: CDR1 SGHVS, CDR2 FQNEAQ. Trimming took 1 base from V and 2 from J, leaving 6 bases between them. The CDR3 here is CASSLVETYEQYF. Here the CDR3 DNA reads TGTGCCAGCAGCTTAGTGGAGACCTACGAGCAGTACTTC.

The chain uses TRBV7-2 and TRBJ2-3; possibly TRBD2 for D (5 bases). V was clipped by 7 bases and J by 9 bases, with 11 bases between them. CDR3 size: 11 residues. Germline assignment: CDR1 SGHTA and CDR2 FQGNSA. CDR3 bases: TGTGCCAGCACCCGCGGGTCCACGCAGTATTTT. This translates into CASTRGSTQYF.

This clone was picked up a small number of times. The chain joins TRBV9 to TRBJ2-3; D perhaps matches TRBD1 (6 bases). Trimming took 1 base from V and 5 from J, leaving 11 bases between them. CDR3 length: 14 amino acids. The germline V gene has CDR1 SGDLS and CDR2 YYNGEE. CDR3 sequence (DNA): TGTGCCAGCAGCGTATTTGGGGGCCGAGATACGCAGTATTTT. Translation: CASSVFGGRDTQYF.

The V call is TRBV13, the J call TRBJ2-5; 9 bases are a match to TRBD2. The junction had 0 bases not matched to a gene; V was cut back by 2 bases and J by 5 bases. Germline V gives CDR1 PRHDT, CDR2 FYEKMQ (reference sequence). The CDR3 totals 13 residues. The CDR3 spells CASSLLAGETQYF. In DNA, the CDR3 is TGTGCCAGCAGCTTACTAGCGGGGGAGACCCAGTACTTC.

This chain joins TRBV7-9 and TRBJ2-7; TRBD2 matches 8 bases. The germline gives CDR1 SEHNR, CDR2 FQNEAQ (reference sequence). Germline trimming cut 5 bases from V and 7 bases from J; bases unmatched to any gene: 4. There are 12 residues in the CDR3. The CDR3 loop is CASSKSGGEQYF. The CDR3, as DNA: TGTGCCAGCAGCAAATCGGGGGGGGAGCAGTACTTC.

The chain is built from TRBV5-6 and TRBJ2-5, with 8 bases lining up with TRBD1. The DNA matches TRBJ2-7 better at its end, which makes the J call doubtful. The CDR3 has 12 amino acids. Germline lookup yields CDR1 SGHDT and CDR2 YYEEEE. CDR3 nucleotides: TGTGCCAGCGTGCGACAGGGGCACGAGCAGTACTTC. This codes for CASVRQGHEQYF.

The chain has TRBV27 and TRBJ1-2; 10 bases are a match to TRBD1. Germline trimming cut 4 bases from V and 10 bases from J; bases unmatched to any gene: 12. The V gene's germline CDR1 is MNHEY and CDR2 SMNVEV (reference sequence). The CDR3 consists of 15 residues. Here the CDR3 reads CASSSRLPGTGVYTF. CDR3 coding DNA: TGTGCCAGCAGTTCACGACTGCCGGGGACAGGGGTCTACACCTTC.

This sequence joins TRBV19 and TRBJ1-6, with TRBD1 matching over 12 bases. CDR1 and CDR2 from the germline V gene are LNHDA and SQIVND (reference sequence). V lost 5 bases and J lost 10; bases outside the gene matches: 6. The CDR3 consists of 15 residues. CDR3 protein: CASSFAGTGGSPLHF. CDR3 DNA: TGTGCCAGTAGTTTCGCCGGGACAGGGGGCTCACCCCTCCACTTT.